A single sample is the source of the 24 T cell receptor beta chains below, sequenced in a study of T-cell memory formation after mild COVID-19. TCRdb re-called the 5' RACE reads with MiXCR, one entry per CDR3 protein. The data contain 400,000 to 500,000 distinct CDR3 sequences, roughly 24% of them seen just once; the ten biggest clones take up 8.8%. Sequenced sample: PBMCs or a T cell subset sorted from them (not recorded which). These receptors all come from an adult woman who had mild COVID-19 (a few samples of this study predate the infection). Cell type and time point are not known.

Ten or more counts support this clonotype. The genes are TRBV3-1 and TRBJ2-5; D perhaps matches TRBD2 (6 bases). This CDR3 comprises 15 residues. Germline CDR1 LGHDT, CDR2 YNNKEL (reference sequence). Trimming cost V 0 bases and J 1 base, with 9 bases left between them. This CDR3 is CASSQDRRGQETQYF. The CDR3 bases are TGTGCCAGCAGCCAAGACCGGCGGGGCCAAGAGACCCAGTACTTC.

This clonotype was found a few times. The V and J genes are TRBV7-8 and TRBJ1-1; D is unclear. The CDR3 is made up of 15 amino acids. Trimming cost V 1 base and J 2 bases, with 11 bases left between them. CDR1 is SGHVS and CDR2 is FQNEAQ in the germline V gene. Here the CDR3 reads CASSLGVATNTEAFF. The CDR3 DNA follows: TGTGCCAGCAGCTTAGGGGTCGCGACCAACACTGAAGCTTTCTTT.

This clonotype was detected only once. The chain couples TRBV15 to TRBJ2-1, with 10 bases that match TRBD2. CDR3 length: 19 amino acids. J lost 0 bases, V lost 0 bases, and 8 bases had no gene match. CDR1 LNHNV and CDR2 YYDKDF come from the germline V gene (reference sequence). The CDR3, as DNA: TGTGCCACCAGCAGAGATCTCGGACTAGCGGCGAGCTCCTACAATGAGCAGTTCTTC. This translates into CATSRDLGLAASSYNEQFF. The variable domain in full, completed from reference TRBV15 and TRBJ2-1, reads DAMVIQNPRYQVTQFGKPVTLSCSQTLNHNVMYWYQQKSSQAPKLLFHYYDKDFNNEADTPDNFQSRRPNTSFCFLDIRSPGLGDTAMYLCATSRDLGLAASSYNEQFFGPGTRLTVL.

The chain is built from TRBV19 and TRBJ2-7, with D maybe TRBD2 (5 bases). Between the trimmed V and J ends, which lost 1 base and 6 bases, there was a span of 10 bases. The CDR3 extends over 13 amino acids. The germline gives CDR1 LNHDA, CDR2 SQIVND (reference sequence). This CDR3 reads CASSIGVAFEQYF. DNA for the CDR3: TGTGCCAGTAGTATAGGGGTAGCGTTCGAGCAGTACTTC.

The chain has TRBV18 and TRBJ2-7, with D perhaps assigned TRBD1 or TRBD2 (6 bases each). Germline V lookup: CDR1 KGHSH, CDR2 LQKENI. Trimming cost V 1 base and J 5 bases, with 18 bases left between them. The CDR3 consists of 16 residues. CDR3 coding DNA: TGTGCCAGCTCACCACAGGCACCCGGGGGCAGGGACGAGCAGTACTTC. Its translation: CASSPQAPGGRDEQYF. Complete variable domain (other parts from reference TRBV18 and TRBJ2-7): NAGVMQNPRHLVRRRGQEARLRCSPMKGHSHVYWYRQLPEEGLKFMVYLQKENIIDESGMPKERFSAEFPKEGPSILRIQQVVRGDSAAYFCASSPQAPGGRDEQYFGPGTRLTVT.

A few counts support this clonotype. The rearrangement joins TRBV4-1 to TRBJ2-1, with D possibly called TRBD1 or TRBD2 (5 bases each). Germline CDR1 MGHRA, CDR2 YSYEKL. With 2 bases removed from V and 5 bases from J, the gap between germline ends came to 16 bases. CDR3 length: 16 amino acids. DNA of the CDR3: TGCGCCAGCAGCCAACCGGGACGGCGTTCGGACAATGAGCAGTTCTTC. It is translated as CASSQPGRRSDNEQFF.

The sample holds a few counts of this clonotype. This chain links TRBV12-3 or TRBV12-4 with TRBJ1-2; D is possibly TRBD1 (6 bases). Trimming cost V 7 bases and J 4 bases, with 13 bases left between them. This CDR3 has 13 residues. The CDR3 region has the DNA TGTGCCAGCAATGCACAGGGCTCCTATGGCTACACCTTC. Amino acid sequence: CASNAQGSYGYTF.

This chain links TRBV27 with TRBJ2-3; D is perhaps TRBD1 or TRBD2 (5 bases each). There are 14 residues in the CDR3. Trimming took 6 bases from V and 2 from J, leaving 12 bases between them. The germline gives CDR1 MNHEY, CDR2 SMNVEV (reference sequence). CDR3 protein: CASRFGGITDTQYF. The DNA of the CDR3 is TGTGCCAGCAGGTTTGGGGGAATCACAGATACGCAGTATTTT.

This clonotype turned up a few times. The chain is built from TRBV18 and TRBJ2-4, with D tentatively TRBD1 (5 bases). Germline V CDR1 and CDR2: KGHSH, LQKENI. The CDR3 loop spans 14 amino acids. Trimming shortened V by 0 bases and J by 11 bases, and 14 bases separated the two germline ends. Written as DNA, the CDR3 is TGTGCCAGCTCACCACCTGCGACAGCGTCTTTTCAGTACTTC. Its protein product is CASSPPATASFQYF.

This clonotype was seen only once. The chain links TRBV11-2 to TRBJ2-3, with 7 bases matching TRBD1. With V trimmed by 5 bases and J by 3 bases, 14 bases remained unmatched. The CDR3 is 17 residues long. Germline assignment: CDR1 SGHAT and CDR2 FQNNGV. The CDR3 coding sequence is TGTGCCAGCAGCGCGGGTTCAGGGGGTCTAGGAACAGATACGCAGTATTTT. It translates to CASSAGSGGLGTDTQYF.

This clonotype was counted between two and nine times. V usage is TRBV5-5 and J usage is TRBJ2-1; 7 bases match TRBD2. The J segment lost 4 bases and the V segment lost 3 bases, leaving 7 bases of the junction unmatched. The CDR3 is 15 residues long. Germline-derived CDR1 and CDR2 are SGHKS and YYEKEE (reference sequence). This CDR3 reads CASSWGGAGYNEQFF. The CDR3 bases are TGTGCCAGCAGCTGGGGTGGAGCGGGGTACAATGAGCAGTTCTTC.

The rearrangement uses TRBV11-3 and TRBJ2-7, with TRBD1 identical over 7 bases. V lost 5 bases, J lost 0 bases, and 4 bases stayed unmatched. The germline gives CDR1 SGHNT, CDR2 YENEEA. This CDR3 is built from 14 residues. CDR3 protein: CASSTTGNSYEQYF. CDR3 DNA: TGTGCCAGCAGCACGACAGGGAACTCCTACGAGCAGTACTTC.

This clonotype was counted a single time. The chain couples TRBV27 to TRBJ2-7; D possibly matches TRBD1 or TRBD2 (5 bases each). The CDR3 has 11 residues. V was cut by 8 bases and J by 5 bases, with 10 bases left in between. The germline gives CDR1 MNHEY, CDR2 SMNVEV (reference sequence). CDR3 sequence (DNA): TGTGCCAGCTTACGGGGCGACGAGCAGTACTTC. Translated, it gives CASLRGDEQYF.

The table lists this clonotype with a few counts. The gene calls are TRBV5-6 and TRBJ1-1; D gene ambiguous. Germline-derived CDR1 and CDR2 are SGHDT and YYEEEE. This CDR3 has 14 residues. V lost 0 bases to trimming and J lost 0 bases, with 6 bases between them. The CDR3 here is CASSLGVMNTEAFF. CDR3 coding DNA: TGTGCCAGCAGCTTGGGTGTAATGAACACTGAAGCTTTCTTT.

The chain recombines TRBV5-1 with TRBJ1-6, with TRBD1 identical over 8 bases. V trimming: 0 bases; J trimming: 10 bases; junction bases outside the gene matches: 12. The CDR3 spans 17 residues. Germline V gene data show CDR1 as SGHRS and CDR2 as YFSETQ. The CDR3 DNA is TGCGCCAGCAGCTTGGGTATCGACAGGGGCCTAGGGTCACCCCTCCACTTT. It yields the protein CASSLGIDRGLGSPLHF.

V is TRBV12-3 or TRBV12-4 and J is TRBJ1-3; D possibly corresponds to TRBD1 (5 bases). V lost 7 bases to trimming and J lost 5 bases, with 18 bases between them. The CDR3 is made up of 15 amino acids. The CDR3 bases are TGTGCCAGCACCTCGGGGGGGAATACGAGAAACACCATATATTTT. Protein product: CASTSGGNTRNTIYF.

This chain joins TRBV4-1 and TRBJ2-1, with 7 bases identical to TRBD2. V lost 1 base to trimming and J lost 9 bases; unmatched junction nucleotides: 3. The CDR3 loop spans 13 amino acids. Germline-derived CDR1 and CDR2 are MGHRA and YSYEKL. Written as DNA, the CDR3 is TGCGCCAGCAGCCAAGGGACTAGTCCTGAGCAGTTCTTC. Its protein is CASSQGTSPEQFF.

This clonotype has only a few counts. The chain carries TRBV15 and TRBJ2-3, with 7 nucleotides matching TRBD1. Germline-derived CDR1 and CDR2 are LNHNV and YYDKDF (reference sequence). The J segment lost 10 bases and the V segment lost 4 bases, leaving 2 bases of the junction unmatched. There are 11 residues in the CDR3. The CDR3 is CATSKGAAQYF. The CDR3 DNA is TGTGCCACCAGCAAGGGGGCTGCGCAGTATTTT.

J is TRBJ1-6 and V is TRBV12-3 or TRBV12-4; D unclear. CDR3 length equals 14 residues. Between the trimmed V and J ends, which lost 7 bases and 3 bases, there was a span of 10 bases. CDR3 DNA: TGTGCCAGCAATCGGGATTACTATAATTCACCCCTCCACTTT. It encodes CASNRDYYNSPLHF.

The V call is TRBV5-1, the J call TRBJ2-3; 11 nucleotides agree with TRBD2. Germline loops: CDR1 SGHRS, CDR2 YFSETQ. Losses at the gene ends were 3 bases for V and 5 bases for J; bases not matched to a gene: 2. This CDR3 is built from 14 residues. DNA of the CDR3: TGCGCCAGCAGCTCCGGGACTAGCGGAGATACGCAGTATTTT. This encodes CASSSGTSGDTQYF.

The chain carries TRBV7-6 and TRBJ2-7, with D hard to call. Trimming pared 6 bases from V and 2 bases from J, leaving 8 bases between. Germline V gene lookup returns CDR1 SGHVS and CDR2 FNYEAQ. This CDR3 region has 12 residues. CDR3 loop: CASSSQTYEQYF. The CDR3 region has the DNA TGTGCCAGCAGTTCTCAAACCTACGAGCAGTACTTC.

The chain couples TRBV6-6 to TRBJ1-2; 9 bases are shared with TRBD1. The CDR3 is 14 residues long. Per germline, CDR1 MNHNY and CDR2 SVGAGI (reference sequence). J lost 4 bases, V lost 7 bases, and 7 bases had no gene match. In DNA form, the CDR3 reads TGTGCCAGCACCTGGGGACAGGGAATCTATGGCTACACCTTC. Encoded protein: CASTWGQGIYGYTF.

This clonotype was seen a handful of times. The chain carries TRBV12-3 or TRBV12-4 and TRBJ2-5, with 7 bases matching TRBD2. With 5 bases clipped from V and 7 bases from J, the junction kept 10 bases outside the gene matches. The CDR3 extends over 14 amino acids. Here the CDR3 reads CASSDWGLSGTQYF. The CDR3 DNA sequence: TGTGCCAGCAGTGACTGGGGACTAAGTGGGACCCAGTACTTC.

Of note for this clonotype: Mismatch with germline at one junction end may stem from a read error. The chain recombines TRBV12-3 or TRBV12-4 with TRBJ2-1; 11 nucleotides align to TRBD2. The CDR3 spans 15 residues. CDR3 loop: CASSIAGGPGNEQFF. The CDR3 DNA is TGTGCCAGCAGTATAGCGGGAGGGCCCGGTAATGAGCAGTTCTTC.